This T cell receptor beta chain emerged from a study of early T cells in non-severe SARS-CoV-2 infection (dated by TCRdb to the early 2020s). In the study overall: Because TCR sequencing relied on bulk RNA taken from unsorted whole blood, pairing of alpha and beta chains was not possible.

Comment on this clonotype: Its recognized antigen is unknown. Per-nucleotide qualities are absent, and no much larger clonotype sits a single base away.

The library was made by 5' RACE. These reads were obtained on a NextSeq 500. In the TCR library protocol, unique molecular identifiers were attached to individual cDNA molecules to correct for PCR bias and sequencing error. Sequencing covered both TCR alpha and beta chains, and within each sample the abundances of alpha and beta sequences were tightly co-correlated. The study's processing was this. V gene, J gene and CDR3 annotation of TCR sequences was performed with Decombinator V4. TCRs were defined as expanded if a significant change between any two time points was detected under a Poisson model with p below 0.0001. Abundances of TCRs were expressed as counts per million after normalisation to the total number of TCRs sequenced in each sample. TRAV1-2 paired with TRAJ12, TRAJ20 or TRAJ33 defined MAIT TCRs, while TRAV10 paired with TRAJ18 defined iNKT TCRs. A search of VDJdb, accessed on 1 November 2021, was run for TCRs annotated to CMV, EBV and SARS-CoV-2, with TCRs annotated for multiple antigens excluded. TCRdb handled the public reads itself, with Q25 trimming in fastp and clone calling in MiXCR, and kept productive beta chains. CDR3 protein sequences are deduplicated, and each keeps its most common genes and DNA. These V and J calls derive from TCRdb rather than the authors' analysis. The sample records 35,000 to 50,000 distinct CDR3 sequences, roughly 6% of which are singletons. The ten largest clonotypes hold around 11% of the sample.

Paper-wide results and their limitations: VDJdb matching was skewed toward anti-spike CD8 responses, so virus-specific expansions were likely underestimated and private and CD4 specificities were missed.

CDR1 and CDR2 are drawn from the germline V gene (reference sequence): SGHKS, YYEKEE. The junction shows trimming of 4 bases on V and 0 bases on J, plus 10 bases between the germline ends. The CDR3 sequence holds 15 residues, the cysteine and phenylalanine included. Only CDR3 DNA is held: 45 bases, read in frame from base 1. The study was a case-control design nested within a healthcare worker cohort in London, UK, with weekly nasopharyngeal swab PCR tests and blood sampling. Healthcare workers were recruited between 23 and 31 March 2020, during the week of the UK lockdown, and were followed weekly for up to roughly 16 weeks.

The sequence was collected from an adult who was a healthcare worker with PCR-confirmed SARS-CoV-2 infection or an uninfected control (not recorded which). The chain links TRBV5-5 with TRBJ1-4, with no confidently assigned D gene. The specimen sequenced was whole blood. The CDR3 amino acid sequence is: CASSGTGATNEKLFF. The nucleotide sequence is TGTGCCAGCAGCGGTACCGGTGCAACTAATGAAAAACTGTTTTTT. This CDR3, with the reference TRBV5-5 and TRBJ1-4 proteins standing in past its ends, gives the full variable domain DAGVTQSPTHLIKTRGQQVTLRCSPISGHKSVSWYQQVLGQGPQFIFQYYEKEERGRGNFPDRFSARQFPNYSSELNVNALLLGDSALYLCASSGTGATNEKLFFGSGTQLSVL.